These 2 T cell receptor beta chains came from one sample sequenced in a study of CD8+ T cells in alopecia areata. The treatment is: oral pan-JAK inhibitor, 5-10 mg twice daily. Extraction of RNA preceded its reverse transcription into cDNA, which served as the sequencing template. Assay used: immunoSEQ multiplex PCR; TCRdb lists only in-frame clones, some missing. This sample yields roughly 220,000 clones, of which more than 30% are seen a single time; more than 0.4% belongs to the top ten. Sequences were derived from CD4+ T cells sorted from blood, sampled at approximately week 31, from a patient treated with tofacitinib. The receptor source for this set is a human donor with alopecia areata.

The V and J genes are TRBV11-2 and TRBJ2-1, with 7 positions matching TRBD2. The CDR3 extends over 14 amino acids. Losses at the gene ends were 2 bases for V and 6 bases for J; bases not matched to a gene: 4. Germline-derived CDR1 and CDR2 are SGHAT and FQNNGV. CDR3: CASSLPSSGNEQFF. CDR3 nucleotide sequence: TGTGCCAGCAGCTTACCTTCTAGCGGCAATGAGCAGTTCTTC.

This clone was seen more than once but under ten times. This chain uses TRBV7-9 with TRBJ2-3; 7 bases line up with TRBD2. The CDR3 covers 16 residues. CDR1 SEHNR and CDR2 FQNEAQ come from the germline V gene (reference sequence). Trimming at V came to 5 bases and at J to 0 bases, leaving 8 bases not matched to a gene. CDR3 sequence reads: CASSRGEYTSTDTQYF. For the CDR3, the DNA is TGTGCCAGCAGCCGGGGGGAATATACTAGCACAGATACGCAGTATTTT.